Listed here are 23 T cell receptor beta chains from one sample, sequenced in a study of T cells after yellow fever vaccination. TCRdb reanalysed the 5' RACE reads using MiXCR and keeps one entry per CDR3 protein. This sample has a few hundred thousand distinct CDR3 sequences, with 3% to 4.5% found just once. Sequenced material: PBMCs, taken on the day of the yellow fever booster vaccination. The receptors were sampled from a man between 18 and 35 years old who received the YFV17D yellow fever vaccine.

The J gene is TRBJ2-7, the V gene TRBV6-2 or TRBV6-3; 7 positions match TRBD1. The CDR3 is 15 residues long. Germline V gene lookup returns CDR1 MNHEY and CDR2 SVGEGT. The J segment lost 2 bases and the V segment lost 6 bases, leaving 10 bases of the junction unmatched. In DNA, the CDR3 is TGTGCCAGCAGCATTGGACAGGACTCCCCCTACGAGCAGTACGTC. Translated: CASSIGQDSPYEQYV.

The sample holds many counts of this clonotype. The gene calls are TRBV6-2 or TRBV6-3 and TRBJ2-7, with D perhaps matching TRBD1 or TRBD2 (5 bases each). The CDR3 sequence is 16 residues long. Trimming took off 6 bases at V and 0 bases at J, with 18 bases between the two ends. Germline-derived CDR1 and CDR2 are MNHEY and SVGEGT. CDR3 loop: CASSYLPWDGSYEQYV. DNA for the CDR3: TGTGCCAGCAGCTATTTACCGTGGGACGGCTCCTACGAGCAGTACGTC.

This chain joins TRBV5-4 and TRBJ2-3; the match to TRBD2 covers 8 bases. This CDR3 region has 14 residues. From germline, CDR1 is SGHNT and CDR2 YYREEE (reference sequence). V gave up 5 bases and J gave up 2 bases; unmatched junction bases: 4. The CDR3 loop reads CASRRGGVTDTQYF. The CDR3 nucleotides are TGTGCCAGCAGACGGGGGGGGGTCACAGATACGCAGTATTTT.

The V and J genes are TRBV5-1 and TRBJ1-1, with 7 positions matching TRBD1. In germline, CDR1 is SGHRS, CDR2 YFSETQ. This CDR3 is 16 amino acids long. Germline trimming cut 6 bases from V and 3 bases from J; bases unmatched to any gene: 14. The DNA of the CDR3 is TGCGCCAGCACCCTGGGGGCAGGGGGTAGGGACACTGAAGCTTTCTTT. Its translation is CASTLGAGGRDTEAFF.

This chain uses TRBV25-1 with TRBJ2-3; tentatively, D is TRBD1 or TRBD2 (5 bases each). CDR1 is MGHDK and CDR2 is SYGVNS in the germline V gene. Trimming shortened V by 6 bases and J by 2 bases, and 9 bases separated the two germline ends. CDR3 length: 13 amino acids. CDR3 loop: CASRRGFTDTQYF. The CDR3, as DNA: TGTGCCAGCAGGAGGGGATTCACAGATACGCAGTATTTT.

The V call is TRBV18, the J call TRBJ2-7; D possibly corresponds to TRBD2 (6 bases). The germline V gene encodes CDR1 KGHSH and CDR2 LQKENI. Trimming cost V 4 bases and J 2 bases, with 18 bases left between them. This CDR3 is 16 amino acids long. This CDR3 reads CASSRPGSSGTYEQYF. The CDR3 region has the DNA TGTGCCAGCTCACGGCCTGGGAGTAGCGGAACCTACGAGCAGTACTTC. Looking up the rest from reference TRBV18 and TRBJ2-7 gives the full variable domain: NAGVMQNPRHLVRRRGQEARLRCSPMKGHSHVYWYRQLPEEGLKFMVYLQKENIIDESGMPKERFSAEFPKEGPSILRIQQVVRGDSAAYFCASSRPGSSGTYEQYFGPGTRLTVT.

The sample holds many counts of this clonotype. V usage is TRBV5-5 and J usage is TRBJ1-2; D is ambiguous. The CDR3 length is 11 residues. Germline CDR1 is SGHKS and CDR2 is YYEKEE (reference sequence). Trimming shortened V by 0 bases and J by 8 bases, and 5 bases separated the two germline ends. This CDR3 reads CASSLAGGYTF. The CDR3 DNA sequence: TGTGCCAGCAGCTTGGCCGGGGGCTACACCTTC.

The table lists this clonotype with many counts. The V call is TRBV10-3, the J call TRBJ2-5, with D perhaps assigned TRBD1 or TRBD2 (6 bases each). The V gene's germline CDR1 is ENHRY and CDR2 SYGVKD. The V gene lost 0 bases and the J gene lost 6 bases, with 11 bases spanning the gap. The CDR3 is 14 residues long. The CDR3 sequence is CAISESGGKKTQYF. In DNA, the CDR3 is TGTGCCATCAGTGAGTCAGGGGGGAAGAAGACCCAGTACTTC.

This clonotype was detected ten times or more. The chain uses TRBV4-1 and TRBJ1-5, with D maybe TRBD1 (5 bases). Trimming left V 0 bases short and J 3 bases short, with 9 bases between. The germline CDR1 and CDR2 sequences are MGHRA and YSYEKL. The CDR3 loop spans 15 amino acids. CDR3 coding DNA: TGCGCCAGCAGCCAAGACTGGGACGCCAATCAGCCCCAGCATTTT. As protein: CASSQDWDANQPQHF.

This clonotype occurred many times. V is TRBV7-2 and J is TRBJ2-2; no definite D call. The V end lost 5 bases, the J end lost 2 bases, and 9 bases lay between the germline ends. The CDR3 contains 14 residues. Germline V gene data show CDR1 as SGHTA and CDR2 as FQGNSA. In nucleotides, the CDR3 is TGTGCCAGCAGCCGTGGGGTAAACACCGGGGAGCTGTTTTTT. Protein sequence: CASSRGVNTGELFF.

This chain links TRBV7-9 with TRBJ2-5, with D perhaps matching TRBD2 (5 bases). The CDR3 totals 14 residues. Germline loops: CDR1 SEHNR, CDR2 FQNEAQ (reference sequence). Between the trimmed V and J ends, which lost 4 bases and 2 bases, there was a span of 11 bases. CDR3 in amino acids: CASSSDSAQETQYF. The CDR3 nucleotides read TGTGCCAGCAGCTCCGATAGCGCACAAGAGACCCAGTACTTC.

V gene TRBV5-1 combines with J gene TRBJ2-1, with a weak D call TRBD1 (5 bases). The CDR3 has 19 amino acids. The V end lost 2 bases, the J end lost 3 bases, and 24 bases lay between the germline ends. Germline lookup yields CDR1 SGHRS and CDR2 YFSETQ. The CDR3 sequence: CASSFWGRYPRPYYNEQFF. CDR3 nucleotide sequence: TGCGCCAGCAGCTTTTGGGGCAGGTACCCCCGTCCGTACTACAATGAGCAGTTCTTC.

This clonotype has a count of ten or more. The chain joins TRBV7-2 to TRBJ2-1; a weak D match, TRBD2 (5 bases). This CDR3 has 13 residues. CDR1 is SGHTA, CDR2 FQGNSA, per germline. The germline V and J ends were trimmed by 5 bases and 5 bases, with 10 bases remaining between them. The CDR3 reads CASSIGLDNEQFF. DNA of the CDR3: TGTGCCAGCAGCATCGGACTGGACAATGAGCAGTTCTTC.

This clonotype was found a few times. The chain recombines TRBV11-2 with TRBJ1-5, with unresolved D. CDR1 is SGHAT and CDR2 is FQNNGV in the germline V gene. The V gene lost 0 bases and the J gene lost 7 bases, with 7 bases spanning the gap. The length of the CDR3 is 13 residues. In DNA form, the CDR3 reads TGTGCCAGCAGCTTAGATATCAGCCAGCCCCAGCATTTT. Its protein is CASSLDISQPQHF.

The chain recombines TRBV19 with TRBJ2-6; the match to TRBD1 covers 7 bases. CDR1 is LNHDA, CDR2 SQIVND, per germline (reference sequence). This CDR3 is 15 amino acids long. With V trimmed by 8 bases and J by 0 bases, 4 bases remained unmatched. The CDR3 nucleotides read TGTGCCAGTGGACAGGCCTACTCTGGGGCCAACGTCCTGACTTTC. It translates to CASGQAYSGANVLTF.

This clonotype has a count of ten or more. This chain joins TRBV6-5 and TRBJ2-7, with 7 positions matching TRBD1. CDR3 length: 13 residues. Germline loops: CDR1 MNHEY, CDR2 SVGAGI. After removal of 5 bases from V and 1 base from J, the junction contained 2 bases not matched to a gene. CDR3: CASSPTGSYEQYF. CDR3 bases: TGTGCCAGCAGTCCGACAGGGTCCTACGAGCAGTACTTC.

The gene calls are TRBV18 and TRBJ1-1; tentatively, D is TRBD1 (6 bases). Deletions cut 2 bases from V and 2 bases from J, with 12 bases between. This CDR3 has 15 residues. CDR1 KGHSH and CDR2 LQKENI come from the germline V gene. The CDR3: CASSPSAQGNTEAFF. The DNA of the CDR3 is TGTGCCAGCTCACCAAGCGCACAGGGTAACACTGAAGCTTTCTTT.

This clonotype was seen at least ten times. The chain has TRBV7-9 and TRBJ1-3, with D possibly TRBD1 on 5 matching bases. CDR3 length equals 15 residues. The V and J ends lost 7 bases and 6 bases respectively, with 19 bases between them. Germline-derived CDR1 and CDR2 are SEHNR and FQNEAQ (reference sequence). CDR3 sequence: CASIPGTYPTNTIYF. The CDR3 DNA is TGTGCCAGCATCCCGGGGACCTACCCCACAAACACCATATATTTT.

Only a few counts were recorded for this clonotype. CDR3 region: CASSLEDGYEQYV. CDR3 nucleotides: TGTGCCAGCAGCTTAGAGGACGGCTACGAGCAGTACGTC. The V and J genes are TRBV7-6 and TRBJ2-7; D unclear. Germline loops: CDR1 SGHVS, CDR2 FNYEAQ. V was trimmed by 1 base and J by 3 bases, leaving 7 bases between them. The CDR3 length is 13 residues.

This clonotype occurred many times. The J gene is TRBJ2-3, the V gene TRBV20-1, with TRBD2 matching over 8 bases. This CDR3 contains 11 residues. The germline gives CDR1 DFQATT, CDR2 SNEGSKA (reference sequence). V lost 3 bases, J lost 9 bases, and 2 bases stayed unmatched. The chain's CDR3 is CSASTGGTQYF. The CDR3 bases are TGCAGTGCTAGTACGGGGGGGACGCAGTATTTT.

The V gene is TRBV21-1, the J gene TRBJ2-5; the table's D call, TRBD2, has no DNA check behind it. TRBV21-1 is reported as a pseudogene. The CDR3 length is 19 residues. CDR3 loop: CASSKVGEAGGFRDQTQYF. The CDR3 DNA follows: TGTGCCAGCAGCAAAGTCGGCGAAGCGGGGGGCTTCAGGGACCAGACCCAGTACTTC.

The gene calls are TRBV7-2 and TRBJ2-7; D call uncertain. CDR3 size: 15 residues. The V and J ends lost 3 bases and 0 bases respectively, with 12 bases between them. Germline CDR1 reads SGHTA; CDR2 reads FQGNSA. The CDR3 nucleotides are TGTGCCAGCAGCTTTACCTTGGGTCTCTCCTACGAGCAGTACTTC. This translates into CASSFTLGLSYEQYF.

There are a few counts of this clonotype. The chain employs TRBV5-1 and TRBJ2-1; possible D gene TRBD2, 7 bases. Germline values: CDR1 SGHRS, CDR2 YFSETQ. This CDR3 spans 17 amino acids. Trimming pared 0 bases from V and 5 bases from J, leaving 18 bases between. For the CDR3, the DNA is TGCGCCAGCAGCTTGGTGTTGCGGGGGCCAAGACACAATGAGCAGTTCTTC. It codes for CASSLVLRGPRHNEQFF.